This entry lists 11 T cell receptor beta chains sequenced from one sample in a study of tumor-infiltrating lymphocytes in primary liver carcinoma. With roughly 540 ng total RNA as template and a constant-region primer, TCR beta cDNA was made. Three nested multiplex PCR rounds, a slightly modified ARM-PCR method, built the TCR beta libraries. The two initial PCR rounds, around 10 cycles each, used TRBV1-TRBV30 forward and C-beta reverse primers. TCRdb ran MiXCR on the multiplex PCR reads and lists one entry per CDR3 protein. Among 180,000 or so distinct CDR3 sequences listed, 50% to 75% were seen once. Both blood RNA, taken from unsorted whole blood, and germline DNA were extracted. Specimen: peripheral blood. The receptors originated from a middle-aged man with primary liver carcinoma and hepatitis B virus infection.

Comments on this clonotype: In this CDR3 the conserved last residue, phenylalanine or tryptophan, is missing, so a read error is likely. V is TRBV11-2 and J is TRBJ2-3, with a weak D call TRBD2 (5 bases). This CDR3 region has 12 residues. Germline V gene lookup returns CDR1 SGHAT and CDR2 FQNNGV. CDR3 residues: CASGNASDTQYY. CDR3 bases: TGTGCGTCCGGGAACGCGTCAGATACGCAGTATTAT.

This chain connects TRBV5-1 to TRBJ2-7; TRBD1 is a possible D gene (5 bases). CDR3 length: 15 amino acids. V was trimmed by 4 bases and J by 2 bases, leaving 16 bases between them. Germline V gene data show CDR1 as SGHRS and CDR2 as YFSETQ. CDR3 sequence (DNA): TGCGCCAGCAGCGGCCAGAAAGGGGTCCCCTACGAGCAGTACTTC. Translated: CASSGQKGVPYEQYF.

Note on this clonotype: One end of the junction is discordant with germline, which a read error may explain. The rearrangement joins TRBV5-4 to TRBJ1-1, with 7 nucleotides matching TRBD1. The germline gives CDR1 SGHNT, CDR2 YYREEE (reference sequence). The CDR3 consists of 14 residues. CDR3 in amino acids: CTSSPGTANTEAFF. The DNA of the CDR3 is TGTACCAGCAGCCCCGGGACAGCGAACACTGAAGCTTTCTTT.

The rearrangement joins TRBV4-2 to TRBJ2-5; D remains unclear. Germline V gives CDR1 LGHNA, CDR2 YNFKEQ. V was cut by 4 bases and J by 2 bases, with 11 bases left in between. The length of the CDR3 is 14 residues. The CDR3 coding sequence is TGTGCCAGCAGCCCCCCGATGGAGCAAGAGACCCAGTACTTC. Translation: CASSPPMEQETQYF.

This clonotype was picked up a small number of times. This rearrangement joins TRBV4-1 to TRBJ2-1, with D tentatively TRBD1 (6 bases). Germline assignment: CDR1 MGHRA and CDR2 YSYEKL. V lost 1 base, J lost 8 bases, and 18 bases lay in between. The CDR3 covers 16 residues. The DNA of the CDR3 is TGCGCCAGCAGCCAAGGACGTCTAACCCAGGGGTATGAGCAGTTCTTC. This codes for CASSQGRLTQGYEQFF.

This chain joins TRBV11-2 and TRBJ2-7, with 9 bases fitting TRBD1. There are 15 residues in the CDR3. Germline loops: CDR1 SGHAT, CDR2 FQNNGV. The V and J ends lost 10 bases and 5 bases, in that order; junction bases with no gene match: 15. DNA for the CDR3: TGTGCCACCGGCTCTACAGGGGGCCGGAGGCACGAGCAGTACTTC. This gives the protein CATGSTGGRRHEQYF.

This clonotype was counted a few times. The chain employs TRBV5-4 and TRBJ2-2; D gene uncertain. V lost 4 bases and J lost 3, with 4 bases in between. Germline values: CDR1 SGHNT, CDR2 YYREEE (reference sequence). This CDR3 has 12 residues. CDR3 coding DNA: TGTGCCAGCAGCCCATACACCGGGGAGCTGTTTTTT. This encodes CASSPYTGELFF. The full variable domain, its missing parts supplied by reference TRBV5-4 and TRBJ2-2, is ETGVTQSPTHLIKTRGQQVTLRCSSQSGHNTVSWYQQALGQGPQFIFQYYREEENGRGNFPPRFSGLQFPNYSSELNVNALELDDSALYLCASSPYTGELFFGEGSRLTVL.

This clonotype was seen at least ten times. The chain is built from TRBV11-2 and TRBJ2-3; no reliable D call. Trimming pared 2 bases from V and 2 bases from J, leaving 14 bases between. Germline V CDR1 and CDR2: SGHAT, FQNNGV. The CDR3 extends over 16 amino acids. CDR3 bases: TGTGCCAGCAGCTTAATCCGGTCGACCCACACAGATACGCAGTATTTT. Translating gives CASSLIRSTHTDTQYF.

The chain combines TRBV6-2 or TRBV6-3 with TRBJ1-5; TRBD1 matches at 7 bases. J gave up 5 bases and V 2 bases, and 12 bases lay outside the gene matches. The length of the CDR3 is 17 residues. Germline V gene sequence: CDR1 MNHEY, CDR2 SVGEGT. The CDR3 DNA reads TGTGCCAGCAGTTACCCGACAGGGCGCGACCCCTATCAGCCCCAGCATTTT. Protein: CASSYPTGRDPYQPQHF.

This clonotype was detected ten times or more. The chain is built from TRBV5-6 and TRBJ2-1; D is tentatively TRBD1 or TRBD2 (5 bases each). Deletions cut 5 bases from V and 6 bases from J, with 15 bases between. Per germline, CDR1 SGHDT and CDR2 YYEEEE. CDR3 length: 14 amino acids. The CDR3, as DNA: TGTGCCAGCAGATTCGGGGCGGTGGGCAATGAGCAGTTCTTC. Amino acid sequence: CASRFGAVGNEQFF. The entire variable domain, with the rest obtained from reference TRBV5-6 and TRBJ2-1, is as follows: DAGVTQSPTHLIKTRGQQVTLRCSPKSGHDTVSWYQQALGQGPQFIFQYYEEEERQRGNFPDRFSGHQFPNYSSELNVNALLLGDSALYLCASRFGAVGNEQFFGPGTRLTVL.

This chain uses TRBV30 with TRBJ1-2; the D gene is possibly TRBD1 (6 bases). The CDR3 is 12 residues long. Germline V gene data show CDR1 as GTSNPN and CDR2 as SVGIG (reference sequence). The V and J ends lost 2 bases and 2 bases respectively, with 6 bases between them. CDR3 sequence (DNA): TGTGCCTGGAGTCAGGGGAACTATGGCTACACCTTC. Amino acid sequence: CAWSQGNYGYTF.